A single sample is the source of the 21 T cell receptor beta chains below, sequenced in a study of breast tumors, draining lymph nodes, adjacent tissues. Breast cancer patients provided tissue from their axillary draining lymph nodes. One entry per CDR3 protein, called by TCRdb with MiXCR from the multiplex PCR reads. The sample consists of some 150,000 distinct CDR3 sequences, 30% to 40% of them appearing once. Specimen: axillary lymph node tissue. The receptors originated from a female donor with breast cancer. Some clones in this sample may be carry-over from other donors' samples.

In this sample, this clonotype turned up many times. CDR3: CASTVGQGEETQYF. CDR3 DNA sequence: TGTGCCAGCACGGTAGGACAGGGCGAAGAGACCCAGTACTTC. The gene calls are TRBV19 and TRBJ2-5, with 8 bases lining up with TRBD1. V shed 9 bases, J shed 3 bases, and the junction held 9 bases outside the gene matches. CDR3 length: 14 amino acids. Germline V gene data show CDR1 as LNHDA and CDR2 as SQIVND (reference sequence).

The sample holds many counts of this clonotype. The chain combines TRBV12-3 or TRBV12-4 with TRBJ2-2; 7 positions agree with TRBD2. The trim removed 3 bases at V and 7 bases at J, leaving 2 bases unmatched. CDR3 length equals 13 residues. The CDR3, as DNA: TGTGCCAGCAGTTTTGGGGGGGACGGGGAGCTGTTTTTT. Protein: CASSFGGDGELFF.

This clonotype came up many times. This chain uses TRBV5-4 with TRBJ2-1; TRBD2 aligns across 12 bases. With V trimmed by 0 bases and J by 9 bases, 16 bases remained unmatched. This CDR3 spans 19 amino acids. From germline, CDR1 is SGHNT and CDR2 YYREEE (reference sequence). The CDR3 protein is CASSLAQGARLAGVVEQFF. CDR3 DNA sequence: TGTGCCAGCAGCTTGGCACAGGGGGCGCGACTAGCGGGAGTGGTTGAGCAGTTCTTC.

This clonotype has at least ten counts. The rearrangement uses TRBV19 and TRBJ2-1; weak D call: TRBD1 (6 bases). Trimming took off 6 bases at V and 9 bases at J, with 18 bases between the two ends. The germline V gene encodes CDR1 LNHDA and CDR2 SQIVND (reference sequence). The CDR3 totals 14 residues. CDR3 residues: CASRTETGRGEQFF. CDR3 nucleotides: TGTGCCAGTAGGACCGAGACAGGCCGAGGTGAGCAGTTCTTC.

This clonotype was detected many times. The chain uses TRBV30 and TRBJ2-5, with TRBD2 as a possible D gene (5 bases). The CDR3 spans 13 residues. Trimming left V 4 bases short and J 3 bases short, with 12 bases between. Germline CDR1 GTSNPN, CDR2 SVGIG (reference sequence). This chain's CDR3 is CAWTTINEETQYF. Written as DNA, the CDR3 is TGTGCCTGGACGACTATTAATGAAGAGACCCAGTACTTC.

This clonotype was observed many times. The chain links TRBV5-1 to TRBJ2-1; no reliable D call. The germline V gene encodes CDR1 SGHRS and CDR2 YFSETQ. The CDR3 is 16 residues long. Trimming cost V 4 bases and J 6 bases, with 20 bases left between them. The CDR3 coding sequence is TGCGCCAGCAGCATGAGAGCTAGTAATATCATCAATGAGCAGTTCTTC. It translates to CASSMRASNIINEQFF.

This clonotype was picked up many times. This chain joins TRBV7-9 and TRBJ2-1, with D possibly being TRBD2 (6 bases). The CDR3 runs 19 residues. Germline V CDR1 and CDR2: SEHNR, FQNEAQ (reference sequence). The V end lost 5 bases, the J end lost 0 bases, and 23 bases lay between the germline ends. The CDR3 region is CASSPRSLTSASSYNEQFF. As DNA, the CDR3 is TGTGCCAGCAGCCCCCGTTCACTGACTAGTGCCAGCTCCTACAATGAGCAGTTCTTC.

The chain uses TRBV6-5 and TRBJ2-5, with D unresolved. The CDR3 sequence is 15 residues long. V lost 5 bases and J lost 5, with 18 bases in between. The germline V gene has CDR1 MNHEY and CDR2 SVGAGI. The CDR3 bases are TGTGCCAGCAGTCCCACCCTGGGCCCCTGGGAGACCCAGTACTTC. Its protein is CASSPTLGPWETQYF.

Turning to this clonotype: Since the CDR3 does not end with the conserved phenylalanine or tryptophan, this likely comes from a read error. CDR3 DNA: TGTGCCAGCAGCCGCTTGGGACTAGCGGGATCGGACACCGGGGAGCTGTTTTCT. Protein product: CASSRLGLAGSDTGELFS. This rearrangement joins TRBV3-1 to TRBJ2-2; 13 bases align to TRBD2. Unmatched junction bases numbered 8, after V lost 4 bases and J lost 3 bases. The germline CDR1 and CDR2 sequences are LGHDT and YNNKEL (reference sequence). The CDR3 loop spans 18 amino acids.

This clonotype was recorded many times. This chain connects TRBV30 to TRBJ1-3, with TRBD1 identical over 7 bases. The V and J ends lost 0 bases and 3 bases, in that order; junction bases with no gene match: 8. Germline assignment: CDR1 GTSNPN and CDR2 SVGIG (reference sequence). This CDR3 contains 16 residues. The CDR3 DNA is TGTGCCTGGAGTGTAAAAGGGGGCGCGGGTGGAAACACCATATATTTT. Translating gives CAWSVKGGAGGNTIYF.

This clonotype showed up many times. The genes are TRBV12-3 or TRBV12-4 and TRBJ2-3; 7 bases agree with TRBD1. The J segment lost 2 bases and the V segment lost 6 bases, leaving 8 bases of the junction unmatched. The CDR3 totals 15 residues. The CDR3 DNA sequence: TGTGCCAGCAGCCTTACAGGGGATTCCACAGATACGCAGTATTTT. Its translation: CASSLTGDSTDTQYF.

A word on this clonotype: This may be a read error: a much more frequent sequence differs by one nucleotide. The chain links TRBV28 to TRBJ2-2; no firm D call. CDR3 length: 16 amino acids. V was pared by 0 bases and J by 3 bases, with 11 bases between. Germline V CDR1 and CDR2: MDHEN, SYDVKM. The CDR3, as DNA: TGTGCCAGCAGTTTATGGGGTGGACGGCACACCGGGGAGCTGTTTTTT. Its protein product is CASSLWGGRHTGELFF.

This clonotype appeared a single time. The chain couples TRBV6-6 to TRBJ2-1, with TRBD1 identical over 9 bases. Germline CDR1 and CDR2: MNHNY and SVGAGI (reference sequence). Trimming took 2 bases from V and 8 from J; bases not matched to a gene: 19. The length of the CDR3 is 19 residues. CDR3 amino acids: CASSYHGQGRMVFEDEQFF. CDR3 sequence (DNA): TGTGCCAGCAGTTACCACGGACAGGGGAGAATGGTTTTTGAAGATGAGCAGTTCTTC.

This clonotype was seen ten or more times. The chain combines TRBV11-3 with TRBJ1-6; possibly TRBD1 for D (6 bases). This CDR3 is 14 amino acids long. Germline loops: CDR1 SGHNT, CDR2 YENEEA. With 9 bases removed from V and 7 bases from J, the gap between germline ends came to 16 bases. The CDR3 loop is CARTGTRVNSPLHF. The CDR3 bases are TGTGCCAGAACAGGGACGAGGGTAAATTCACCCCTCCACTTT.

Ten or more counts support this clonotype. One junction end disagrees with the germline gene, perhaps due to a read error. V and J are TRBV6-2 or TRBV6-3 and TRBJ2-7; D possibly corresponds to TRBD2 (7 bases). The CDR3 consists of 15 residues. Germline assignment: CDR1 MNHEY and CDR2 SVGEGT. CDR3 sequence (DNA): TGTGCCAGCAGAACCGGCCGGGGGGCAGCCTACGAACAGTACTTC. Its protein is CASRTGRGAAYEQYF.

The DNA of the CDR3 is TGTGCCAGCAGGGGGACATCTCTCACCGGGGAGCTGTTTTTT. Protein product: CASRGTSLTGELFF. The chain recombines TRBV27 with TRBJ2-2; D is possibly TRBD1 (6 bases). Trimming shortened V by 6 bases and J by 4 bases, and 12 bases separated the two germline ends. The CDR3 runs 14 residues. Germline assignment: CDR1 MNHEY and CDR2 SMNVEV (reference sequence).

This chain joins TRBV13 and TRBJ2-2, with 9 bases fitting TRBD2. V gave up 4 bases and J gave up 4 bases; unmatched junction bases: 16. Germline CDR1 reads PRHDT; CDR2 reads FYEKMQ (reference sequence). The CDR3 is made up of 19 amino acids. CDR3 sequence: CASSSRLAELQASTGELFF. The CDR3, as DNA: TGTGCCAGCAGCTCCCGACTAGCGGAATTACAGGCGAGCACCGGGGAGCTGTTTTTT.

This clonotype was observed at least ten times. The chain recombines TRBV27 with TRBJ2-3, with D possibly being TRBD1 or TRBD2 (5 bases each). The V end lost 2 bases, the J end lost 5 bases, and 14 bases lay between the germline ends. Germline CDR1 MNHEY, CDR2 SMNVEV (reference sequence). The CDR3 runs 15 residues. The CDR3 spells CASSLGGHSLDTQYF. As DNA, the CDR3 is TGTGCCAGCAGTTTAGGGGGTCACTCCTTAGATACGCAGTATTTT.

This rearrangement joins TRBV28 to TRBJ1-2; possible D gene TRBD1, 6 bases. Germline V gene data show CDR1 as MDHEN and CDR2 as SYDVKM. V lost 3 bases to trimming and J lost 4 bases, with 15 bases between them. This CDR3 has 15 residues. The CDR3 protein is CASSLVAGVSYGYTF. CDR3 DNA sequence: TGTGCCAGCAGTTTGGTGGCAGGGGTGAGCTATGGCTACACCTTC.

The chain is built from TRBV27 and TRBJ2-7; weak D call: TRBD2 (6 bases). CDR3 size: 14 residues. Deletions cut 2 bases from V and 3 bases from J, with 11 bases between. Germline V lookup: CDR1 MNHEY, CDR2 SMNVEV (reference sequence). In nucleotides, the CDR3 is TGTGCCAGCAGTTTACGGGGACTCGGCTACGAGCAGTACTTC. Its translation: CASSLRGLGYEQYF.

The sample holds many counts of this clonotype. CDR3 loop: CASSGQGDSGELFF. DNA for the CDR3: TGTGCCAGCTCGGGACAGGGGGACTCCGGGGAGCTGTTTTTT. V gene TRBV27 combines with J gene TRBJ2-2, with 11 bases matching TRBD1. V dropped 8 bases and J dropped 6; count of bases not matched to a gene: 5. From germline, CDR1 is MNHEY and CDR2 SMNVEV (reference sequence). The length of the CDR3 is 14 residues.